This T cell receptor beta chain was recovered during a study of identical twins. The study, taken as a whole, reports: Sharing of beta out-of-frame sequences by twins showed a weaker excess. Abundant beta clonotypes from cord blood bore fewer insertions; memory repertoires lacked this pattern.

In TCRdb, the 5' RACE reads were re-called with MiXCR into one record per CDR3 protein. The table lists under 1 million distinct CDR3 sequences, 12% of them singletons. This CDR3 contains 16 residues. V lost 6 bases, J lost 0 bases, and 5 bases stayed unmatched. Germline V gene data show CDR1 as MDHEN and CDR2 as SYDVKM. This clonotype was detected a few times. Its antigen is undetermined. The same sample was also studied in work on yellow fever vaccine responses in identical twins.

This clonotype originated in a woman under 30 in good health. Material for sequencing was PBMCs. V is TRBV28 and J is TRBJ2-1; 10 nucleotides align to TRBD2. The CDR3 protein is CASRSSSGSSYNEQFF. CDR3 nucleotides: TGTGCCAGCAGGTCGTCTAGCGGGAGCTCCTACAATGAGCAGTTCTTC. Based on the CDR3 plus reference TRBV28 and TRBJ2-1, the full variable domain is DVKVTQSSRYLVKRTGEKVFLECVQDMDHENMFWYRQDPGLGLRLIYFSYDVKMKEKGDIPEGYSVSREKKERFSLILESASTNQTSMYLCASRSSSGSSYNEQFFGPGTRLTVL.